Presented here are 28 T cell receptor beta chains from one specimen sequenced in a study of vaccination effects on CD4 cells after COVID-19. Sequencing was preceded by expansion of antigen-specific CD4+ T cells with viral peptide pools in the ViraFEST assay. Subsequent to less than eleven days of culture, CD4+ T cells were isolated. Two-dose BNT162b2 or mRNA-1273 vaccination was given to participants. Here immunoSEQ multiplex PCR was the method, and the copy in TCRdb shows in-frame clones only, minus some. The sample lists about 66,000 clones; roughly 76% were seen once. No cognate antigen is known for these TCRs. The sample in question was CD4+ T cells from PBMCs cultured with HCoV-OC43 spike peptides, obtained after COVID-19 vaccination. Subset denoted: HCoV-OC43 spike overlapping peptide pool stimulation. Every receptor here comes from a human donor who received a COVID-19 vaccine.

The rearrangement joins TRBV30 to TRBJ2-7; D may match TRBD1 or TRBD2 (5 bases each). Germline CDR1 and CDR2: GTSNPN and SVGIG (reference sequence). V lost 1 base and J 3 bases, leaving 16 bases between the germline ends. The CDR3 extends over 15 amino acids. The CDR3 reads CAWSGGVGLNYEQYV. CDR3 nucleotide sequence: TGTGCCTGGAGTGGAGGGGTCGGCCTGAACTACGAGCAGTACGTC.

This chain uses TRBV28 with TRBJ1-5; D is uncertain. CDR3 length: 17 residues. Germline V lookup: CDR1 MDHEN, CDR2 SYDVKM. Trimming took off 2 bases at V and 5 bases at J, with 19 bases between the two ends. The CDR3 region is CASSLLIRAPRDQPQHF. Here the CDR3 DNA reads TGTGCCAGCAGTTTACTAATCCGGGCCCCGCGGGATCAGCCCCAGCATTTT.

The chain joins TRBV29-1 to TRBJ2-1, with TRBD1 matching 10 bases. The CDR3 consists of 14 residues. The ends lost 6 bases at V and 7 bases at J; junction bases unmatched: 9. Looked up from germline, CDR1 is SQVTM and CDR2 is ANQGSEA. CDR3 nucleotides: TGCAGCGTCCTGGACAGGGGGAAGGAAAATGAGCAGTTCTTC. Its translation is CSVLDRGKENEQFF.

This chain connects TRBV6-5 to TRBJ1-2; D might be TRBD1 (5 bases). V lost 6 bases to trimming and J lost 4 bases, with 15 bases between them. This CDR3 spans 14 amino acids. Germline lookup yields CDR1 MNHEY and CDR2 SVGAGI. CDR3: CASSRMWDGYGYTF. The CDR3 DNA reads as TGTGCCAGCAGCCGAATGTGGGACGGCTATGGCTACACCTTC.

This chain uses TRBV3-1 (or the pseudogene TRBV3-2) with TRBJ1-6, with 9 bases identical to TRBD1. Per the germline V gene, CDR1 is LGHDT and CDR2 is YNNKEL (reference sequence). The V gene end was trimmed by 7 bases and the J gene end by 7 bases; junction bases not matched to a gene: 8. This CDR3 is 15 amino acids long. The CDR3 coding sequence is TGTGCCAGCACTTGGGACAGGGAGGGGAATTCACCCCTCCACTTT. Its translation is CASTWDREGNSPLHF.

This chain uses TRBV12-3 or TRBV12-4 with TRBJ1-5; D not certain. The CDR3 length is 13 residues. Between the trimmed V and J ends, which lost 3 bases and 4 bases, there was a span of 7 bases. In DNA form, the CDR3 reads TGTGCCAGCAGTTTTTCGGGGAATCAGCCCCAGCATTTT. Translation: CASSFSGNQPQHF.

The V and J genes are TRBV6-2 or TRBV6-3 and TRBJ1-2; the D is unclear. The V and J ends lost 5 bases and 5 bases respectively, with 12 bases between them. CDR1 is MNHEY and CDR2 is SVGEGT in the germline V gene. The length of the CDR3 is 13 residues. In DNA, the CDR3 is TGTGCCAGCAGTCTGACTTTGGGGTATGGCTACACCTTC. Its protein product is CASSLTLGYGYTF.

This clone was observed a few times. The CDR3 is CASSPYIGQGQETQYF. The CDR3 DNA follows: TGTGCCAGCTCACCGTACATCGGACAGGGACAAGAGACCCAGTACTTC. This chain uses TRBV18 with TRBJ2-5; 8 bases map to TRBD1. Trimming at V came to 3 bases and at J to 2 bases, leaving 8 bases not matched to a gene. Germline CDR1 reads KGHSH; CDR2 reads LQKENI. The CDR3 is 16 residues long.

This clone was counted a few times. The rearrangement uses TRBV6-6 and TRBJ2-5; the D gene is possibly TRBD1 (7 bases). In germline, CDR1 is MNHNY, CDR2 SVGAGI (reference sequence). The V end was cut by 10 bases, the J end by 3 bases, with 18 bases between. The CDR3 covers 14 residues. CDR3 coding DNA: TGTGCCACCCGACAGGGACAGCGGGAAGAGACCCAGTACTTC. It yields the protein CATRQGQREETQYF.

The chain joins TRBV11-2 to TRBJ1-2, with D possibly matching TRBD1 (6 bases). The ends were cut back, 5 bases at V and 3 bases at J, with 10 bases in the middle. There are 13 residues in the CDR3. CDR1 is SGHAT and CDR2 is FQNNGV in the germline V gene. The CDR3 is CASSPRGDYGYTF. The CDR3 DNA follows: TGTGCCAGCAGCCCCAGGGGCGACTATGGCTACACCTTC. The complete variable domain, with remaining parts taken from reference TRBV11-2 and TRBJ1-2, reads EAGVAQSPRYKIIEKRQSVAFWCNPISGHATLYWYQQILGQGPKLLIQFQNNGVVDDSQLPKDRFSAERLKGVDSTLKIQPAKLEDSAVYLCASSPRGDYGYTFGSGTRLTVV.

This clone came up once. The CDR3 DNA is TGTGCCAGCAGCTTGAAGAAGGGGACAGATACGCAGTATTTT. It is translated as CASSLKKGTDTQYF. The rearrangement uses TRBV5-4 and TRBJ2-3, with D perhaps TRBD1 (5 bases). Germline V gene lookup returns CDR1 SGHNT and CDR2 YYREEE (reference sequence). The CDR3 is 14 residues long. Trimming removed 1 base from V and 3 bases from J, with 9 bases in between.

The rearrangement joins TRBV5-5 to TRBJ2-3; no firm D call. The CDR3 has 13 residues. CDR1 is SGHKS and CDR2 is YYEKEE in the germline V gene (reference sequence). V was clipped by 2 bases and J by 2 bases, with 6 bases between them. CDR3 amino acids: CASSFQVTDTQYF. DNA for the CDR3: TGTGCCAGCAGCTTCCAGGTCACAGATACGCAGTATTTT.

In its sample, this clone was seen a few times. V is TRBV19 and J is TRBJ1-1, with TRBD1 identical over 7 bases. Per germline, CDR1 LNHDA and CDR2 SQIVND (reference sequence). The CDR3 extends over 14 amino acids. V lost 5 bases, J lost 5 bases, and 8 bases stayed unmatched. In DNA, the CDR3 is TGTGCCAGTAGTTACGACAGGGAGACTACTGAAGCTTTCTTT. Its protein product is CASSYDRETTEAFF.

V gene TRBV5-5 combines with J gene TRBJ2-7; 9 bases line up with TRBD2. The CDR3 is 15 residues long. With V trimmed by 3 bases and J by 7 bases, 11 bases remained unmatched. CDR1 and CDR2 (germline): SGHKS, YYEKEE (reference sequence). CDR3 protein: CASSSTGTSPREQYV. DNA for the CDR3: TGTGCCAGCAGCTCGACCGGGACTAGCCCTCGAGAGCAGTACGTC.

This rearrangement joins TRBV6-4 to TRBJ2-1, with a tentative D call TRBD2 (6 bases). This CDR3 spans 15 amino acids. Trimming left V 6 bases short and J 5 bases short, with 17 bases between. Germline V gene sequence: CDR1 MRHNA, CDR2 SNTAGT. The CDR3 protein is CASSPRDSGNNEQFF. The DNA for the CDR3 is TGTGCCAGCAGCCCCCGGGACTCCGGTAACAATGAGCAGTTCTTC.

The chain has TRBV5-4 and TRBJ2-1; a weak D match, TRBD2 (5 bases). V was shortened by 3 bases and J by 7 bases, with 14 bases between the two germline ends. Germline V lookup: CDR1 SGHNT, CDR2 YYREEE (reference sequence). This CDR3 is 14 amino acids long. The chain's CDR3 is CASSSRSRGNEQFF. CDR3 nucleotide sequence: TGTGCCAGCAGCTCACGAAGCCGGGGAAATGAGCAGTTCTTC.

V is TRBV7-8 and J is TRBJ1-5, with D perhaps TRBD1 (5 bases). This CDR3 comprises 13 residues. CDR1 and CDR2 (germline): SGHVS, FQNEAQ. V lost 5 bases, J lost 4 bases, and 9 bases lay in between. This CDR3 is CASSLKGNQPQHF. CDR3 in DNA: TGTGCCAGCAGCCTGAAGGGGAATCAGCCCCAGCATTTT.

V and J are TRBV5-1 and TRBJ2-2; D unresolved. CDR1 is SGHRS and CDR2 is YFSETQ in the germline V gene. Trimming cost V 5 bases and J 0 bases, with 8 bases left between them. This CDR3 contains 14 residues. CDR3 in amino acids: CASRVGPNTGELFF. The CDR3 coding sequence is TGCGCCAGCAGAGTTGGGCCGAACACCGGGGAGCTGTTTTTT.

The chain employs TRBV7-2 and TRBJ1-4, with D unclear. The CDR3 runs 16 residues. The V gene's germline CDR1 is SGHTA and CDR2 FQGNSA. Trimming took 0 bases from V and 8 from J, leaving 16 bases between them. The DNA for the CDR3 is TGTGCCAGCAGCTTAGCTTTCCGGGGTCGGAGGGAAAAACTGTTTTTT. It translates to CASSLAFRGRREKLFF.

The chain combines TRBV19 with TRBJ1-6; D is unclear. The germline CDR1 and CDR2 sequences are LNHDA and SQIVND (reference sequence). Trimming took off 6 bases at V and 0 bases at J, with 6 bases between the two ends. The CDR3 is 14 residues long. The DNA for the CDR3 is TGTGCCAGTAGGGTAGACTCCTATAATTCACCCCTCCACTTT. Its protein product is CASRVDSYNSPLHF.

The chain is built from TRBV24-1 and TRBJ1-4; D is unclear. Germline V gives CDR1 KGHDR, CDR2 SFDVKD. Trimming cost V 2 bases and J 5 bases, with 11 bases left between them. The CDR3 is 15 amino acids. The CDR3: CATSDSRSINEKLFF. CDR3 in DNA: TGTGCCACCAGTGATTCGCGGTCCATCAATGAAAAACTGTTTTTT.

The chain employs TRBV9 and TRBJ2-3, with D tentatively TRBD1 or TRBD2 (5 bases each). The germline gives CDR1 SGDLS, CDR2 YYNGEE. The CDR3 runs to 14 residues. V dropped 4 bases and J dropped 6 bases, with 15 bases sitting between them. CDR3 protein: CASSWDHLGDTQYF. DNA for the CDR3: TGTGCCAGCAGCTGGGACCACCTCGGGGATACGCAGTATTTT. Using reference TRBV9 and TRBJ2-3 for the parts outside the CDR3, the full variable domain is DSGVTQTPKHLITATGQRVTLRCSPRSGDLSVYWYQQSLDQGLQFLIQYYNGEERAKGNILERFSAQQFPDLHSELNLSSLELGDSALYFCASSWDHLGDTQYFGPGTRLTVL.

The chain combines TRBV28 with TRBJ2-1, with no clear D. The CDR3 runs 12 residues. Per germline, CDR1 MDHEN and CDR2 SYDVKM. The V end lost 6 bases, the J end lost 3 bases, and 6 bases lay between the germline ends. The CDR3 DNA reads as TGTGCCAGCAGCCGAGTCTACAATGAGCAGTTCTTC. Translated, it gives CASSRVYNEQFF.

V gene TRBV2 combines with J gene TRBJ2-4, with 8 nucleotides matching TRBD1. Germline-derived CDR1 and CDR2 are SNHLY and FYNNEI. J gave up 7 bases and V 2 bases, and 13 bases lay outside the gene matches. The CDR3 sequence is 17 residues long. Written as DNA, the CDR3 is TGTGCCAGCAGTGAACCAGGGGGCTACGGAACGGAGAACATTCAGTACTTC. Protein sequence: CASSEPGGYGTENIQYF.

This clone was counted once. The rearrangement links TRBV11-2 to TRBJ1-2; unclear D gene. CDR3 length: 17 amino acids. V lost 2 bases and J 2 bases, leaving 18 bases between the germline ends. Per the germline V gene, CDR1 is SGHAT and CDR2 is FQNNGV. The CDR3 loop is CASSLWVGRAPNYGYTF. In DNA, the CDR3 is TGTGCCAGCAGCTTATGGGTGGGTAGGGCCCCGAACTATGGCTACACCTTC. The variable domain in full, with the rest retrieved from reference TRBV11-2 and TRBJ1-2, is EAGVAQSPRYKIIEKRQSVAFWCNPISGHATLYWYQQILGQGPKLLIQFQNNGVVDDSQLPKDRFSAERLKGVDSTLKIQPAKLEDSAVYLCASSLWVGRAPNYGYTFGSGTRLTVV.

The rearrangement uses TRBV4-1 and TRBJ1-6; TRBD1 aligns across 9 bases. Germline V lookup: CDR1 MGHRA, CDR2 YSYEKL. Germline trimming cut 4 bases from V and 7 bases from J; bases unmatched to any gene: 8. The CDR3 contains 16 residues. CDR3 region: CASSPLTGGTNSPLHF. In DNA form, the CDR3 reads TGCGCCAGCAGCCCCCTGACAGGGGGGACCAATTCACCCCTCCACTTT.

The V and J genes are TRBV5-4 and TRBJ2-5; the D gene is possibly TRBD2 (6 bases). Trimming cost V 3 bases and J 5 bases, with 14 bases left between them. The CDR3 runs to 14 residues. Looked up from germline, CDR1 is SGHNT and CDR2 is YYREEE (reference sequence). The CDR3 nucleotides read TGTGCCAGCAGCTCCGGGACCCGGGGGGAGACCCAGTACTTC. Encoded protein: CASSSGTRGETQYF.

This chain links TRBV27 with TRBJ2-3, with 8 bases lining up with TRBD1. This CDR3 comprises 19 residues. Germline values: CDR1 MNHEY, CDR2 SMNVEV (reference sequence). Losses at the gene ends were 1 base for V and 2 bases for J; bases not matched to a gene: 14. The CDR3 nucleotides are TGTGCCAGCAGTTTATACCCACCTGGACAGGGTAGCCCCACAGATACGCAGTATTTT. Amino acid sequence: CASSLYPPGQGSPTDTQYF.